This TCR beta chain is drawn from a study of beta chain features in type 1 diabetes. The study's findings and limits: A moderate, significant TCRB CDR3 shortening appeared in type 1 diabetes across four CD4+ subsets.

Isolated RNA was reverse transcribed in full, so expressed TCRB transcripts were sequenced. Sequenced by immunoSEQ multiplex PCR; TCRdb stores in-frame clones only, minus some. The sample carries about 700,000 clones, about an eighth recorded once. Germline CDR1 is SNHLY and CDR2 is FYNNEI. CDR3 length equals 14 residues. Germline trimming cut 4 bases from V and 1 base from J; bases unmatched to any gene: 3. This clone came up a few times. What it binds is not known. CD45RO/CCR7/CD25/CD127/CD95/CD27 staining was used to isolate CD4+ naive, central memory, regulatory and stem cell-like memory cells by sorting.

Sequenced input: naive CD4+ T cells from blood. The rearrangement uses TRBV2 and TRBJ1-1; 7 nucleotides align to TRBD1. The clonotype was recovered from a man in his late teens or twenties with type 1 diabetes. The CDR3 nucleotides read TGTGCCAGCAGTGGATCAGGGGGGAACACTGAAGCTTTCTTT. Protein product: CASSGSGGNTEAFF. The whole variable domain, remainder taken from reference TRBV2 and TRBJ1-1, is EPEVTQTPSHQVTQMGQEVILRCVPISNHLYFYWYRQILGQKVEFLVSFYNNEISEKSEIFDDQFSVERPDGSNFTLKIRSTKLEDSAMYFCASSGSGGNTEAFFGQGTRLTVV.